The text below deals with one T cell receptor beta chain. Original processing methods: Amplification with reference gene primers provided the estimates of nucleated cell counts. Assay: immunoSEQ multiplex PCR; the TCRdb copy retains only in-frame clones and omits some. Clone size and the V and J calls come from that table; the DNA yielded D and trimming. The data contain 150,000 to 160,000 clones, 70% to 85% of them seen just once; the ten biggest clones take up roughly 29%. The data stem from a study of blood T cell repertoires in COVID-19. Whole-study context: Both acute and convalescent COVID-19 samples were obtained from the United States, Italy and Spain.

Germline lookup yields CDR1 LNHDA and CDR2 SQIVND (reference sequence). Germline trimming cut 7 bases from V and 4 bases from J; bases unmatched to any gene: 7. This CDR3 region has 14 residues. What was sequenced was peripheral blood. The receptor was derived from a woman aged 60-75 years with acute or convalescent COVID-19. The chain links TRBV19 to TRBJ1-2; 9 bases are shared with TRBD1. This CDR3 is CASKGDRVGYGYTF. CDR3 in DNA: TGTGCCAGTAAAGGGGACAGGGTAGGCTATGGCTACACCTTC.